The 22 T cell receptor beta chains given below trace back to one sample, sequenced in a study of monozygotic twins with cystic fibrosis. Profiling relied on immunoSEQ multiplex PCR, and the TCRdb table lists in-frame clones only, not all of them. The sample holds over 25,000 clones, about 96% seen once. Sequencing used blood. The source of these receptors is a girl aged 2-10 years with cystic fibrosis.

V usage is TRBV7-3 and J usage is TRBJ1-2; unclear D gene. The germline V gene has CDR1 SGHTA and CDR2 FQGTGA. Trimming pared 1 base from V and 6 bases from J, leaving 12 bases between. The CDR3 extends over 14 amino acids. The CDR3 DNA follows: TGTGCCAGCAGCTTAAGGCACGGGTTCAATGGCTACACCTTC. This gives the protein CASSLRHGFNGYTF.

The chain links TRBV2 to TRBJ2-2, with D unclear. Looked up from germline, CDR1 is SNHLY and CDR2 is FYNNEI. Trimming took off 9 bases at V and 2 bases at J, with 13 bases between the two ends. This CDR3 is built from 14 residues. CDR3 sequence: CASTYTRNTGELFF. The CDR3 nucleotides are TGTGCCAGTACCTACACCAGAAACACCGGGGAGCTGTTTTTT.

This chain joins TRBV18 and TRBJ2-1; maybe TRBD1 (7 bases). This CDR3 contains 16 residues. V was clipped by 3 bases and J by 8 bases, with 20 bases between them. Germline V gene sequence: CDR1 KGHSH, CDR2 LQKENI. This CDR3 reads CASSPTRGGGVDEQFF. Written as DNA, the CDR3 is TGTGCCAGCTCACCGACTAGAGGGGGCGGGGTTGATGAGCAGTTCTTC. The full variable domain, rest sourced from reference TRBV18 and TRBJ2-1, is NAGVMQNPRHLVRRRGQEARLRCSPMKGHSHVYWYRQLPEEGLKFMVYLQKENIIDESGMPKERFSAEFPKEGPSILRIQQVVRGDSAAYFCASSPTRGGGVDEQFFGPGTRLTVL.

The chain employs TRBV9 and TRBJ2-2; D is undetermined. CDR1 and CDR2 (germline): SGDLS, YYNGEE. Trimming took 4 bases from V and 6 from J, leaving 7 bases between them. CDR3 length: 12 amino acids. Here the CDR3 DNA reads TGTGCCAGCAGCCCCCGCGCCGGGGAGCTGTTTTTT. Its protein product is CASSPRAGELFF.

This CDR3 reads CASSLSWGTLSYNEQFF. The CDR3 DNA follows: TGTGCCAGCAGTTTATCGTGGGGGACTCTCTCCTACAATGAGCAGTTCTTC. The V gene is TRBV27, the J gene TRBJ2-1; tentative D call: TRBD2 (6 bases). CDR1 and CDR2 (germline): MNHEY, SMNVEV (reference sequence). This CDR3 region has 17 residues. V was pared by 0 bases and J by 0 bases, with 12 bases between.

The chain is built from TRBV30 and TRBJ1-1; a weak D match, TRBD1 (5 bases). CDR1 and CDR2 from the germline V gene are GTSNPN and SVGIG (reference sequence). The CDR3 is made up of 11 amino acids. Trimming removed 8 bases from V and 4 bases from J, with 11 bases in between. The CDR3 bases are TGTGCCCTGGGGGGAGGCACTGAAGCTTTCTTT. As protein: CALGGGTEAFF.

The gene calls are TRBV7-9 and TRBJ1-5; D gene uncertain. Trimming pared 4 bases from V and 7 bases from J, leaving 11 bases between. The CDR3 extends over 13 amino acids. Germline V gene lookup returns CDR1 SEHNR and CDR2 FQNEAQ (reference sequence). CDR3 residues: CASSSSMGQPQHF. DNA of the CDR3: TGTGCCAGCAGCTCTAGCATGGGGCAGCCCCAGCATTTT.

This chain joins TRBV10-2 and TRBJ2-3; TRBD2 agrees at 9 bases. After removal of 11 bases from V and 6 bases from J, the junction contained 9 bases not matched to a gene. The CDR3 extends over 13 amino acids. In germline, CDR1 is WSHSY, CDR2 SAAADI. This chain's CDR3 is CACRGAGGDTQYF. The DNA of the CDR3 is TGCGCCTGCCGTGGGGCGGGAGGGGATACGCAGTATTTT.

The chain joins TRBV2 to TRBJ2-5; 8 nucleotides agree with TRBD1. This CDR3 contains 15 residues. CDR1 is SNHLY and CDR2 is FYNNEI in the germline V gene. The ends lost 5 bases at V and 2 bases at J; junction bases unmatched: 7. The CDR3 sequence is CASSSQGASQETQYF. Here the CDR3 DNA reads TGTGCCAGCAGTTCTCAGGGGGCATCACAAGAGACCCAGTACTTC.

The chain uses TRBV29-1 and TRBJ2-3; no clear D gene. V was cut by 4 bases and J by 8 bases, with 10 bases left in between. Looked up from germline, CDR1 is SQVTM and CDR2 is ANQGSEA. The length of the CDR3 is 11 residues. This chain's CDR3 is CSVGVFGTQYF. The CDR3 nucleotides read TGCAGCGTTGGGGTGTTTGGTACGCAGTATTTT.

The rearrangement uses TRBV5-4 and TRBJ2-1; D is uncertain. The CDR3 has 13 amino acids. V lost 0 bases, J lost 0 bases, and 1 base lay in between. Germline CDR1 SGHNT, CDR2 YYREEE (reference sequence). CDR3 coding DNA: TGTGCCAGCAGCTTGGACTCCTACAATGAGCAGTTCTTC. Encoded protein: CASSLDSYNEQFF.

The rearrangement joins TRBV9 to TRBJ2-7; 9 bases map to TRBD2. CDR1 SGDLS and CDR2 YYNGEE come from the germline V gene. V was pared by 1 base and J by 6 bases, with 8 bases of the junction left unmatched. The CDR3 totals 15 residues. CDR3 in amino acids: CASSVNSGSLSEQYF. CDR3 nucleotide sequence: TGTGCCAGCAGCGTAAATAGCGGGAGTCTGTCCGAGCAGTACTTC.

CDR3 region: CASSVDPREGTQYF. The CDR3 DNA sequence: TGTGCCAGCAGCGTAGATCCCAGGGAGGGGACCCAGTACTTC. The chain joins TRBV9 to TRBJ2-5, with 7 positions matching TRBD2. The trim removed 0 bases at V and 7 bases at J, leaving 6 bases unmatched. Per germline, CDR1 SGDLS and CDR2 YYNGEE. CDR3 length: 14 amino acids.

The chain recombines TRBV4-1 with TRBJ2-5; maybe TRBD2 (5 bases). The CDR3 spans 16 residues. CDR1 and CDR2 from the germline V gene are MGHRA and YSYEKL. V was shortened by 0 bases and J by 1 base, with 12 bases between the two germline ends. CDR3 DNA sequence: TGCGCCAGCAGCCAAGATGTGTATGGAGGCCAAGAGACCCAGTACTTC. This codes for CASSQDVYGGQETQYF.

The V and J genes are TRBV19 and TRBJ2-7; 8 positions match TRBD1. This CDR3 has 15 residues. Losses at the gene ends were 3 bases for V and 4 bases for J; bases not matched to a gene: 8. Germline loops: CDR1 LNHDA, CDR2 SQIVND (reference sequence). The CDR3 DNA reads TGTGCCAGTAGTATTGGACAGGGTTTTAGTTACGAGCAGTACTTC. Translated, it gives CASSIGQGFSYEQYF.

This chain connects TRBV19 to TRBJ1-2; D gene ambiguous. V was pared by 7 bases and J by 6 bases, with 15 bases between. The CDR3 consists of 13 residues. Germline-derived CDR1 and CDR2 are LNHDA and SQIVND (reference sequence). The CDR3 is CASTDRPINGYTF. The CDR3 DNA reads as TGTGCCAGTACTGACCGGCCTATTAATGGCTACACCTTC.

This chain uses TRBV6-1 with TRBJ1-3; D ambiguous. Germline V CDR1 and CDR2: MNHNS, SASEGT. V was shortened by 8 bases and J by 0 bases, with 14 bases between the two germline ends. This CDR3 contains 15 residues. CDR3 region: CASGLMGISGNTIYF. CDR3 DNA: TGTGCCAGCGGGTTGATGGGTATCTCTGGAAACACCATATATTTT.

The chain is built from TRBV6-1 and TRBJ1-3; D gene ambiguous. Germline assignment: CDR1 MNHNS and CDR2 SASEGT. With 6 bases removed from V and 0 bases from J, the gap between germline ends came to 12 bases. CDR3 length: 15 amino acids. The CDR3 loop reads CASRKTVTSGNTIYF. The DNA of the CDR3 is TGTGCCAGCAGGAAAACTGTGACCTCTGGAAACACCATATATTTT.

This chain links TRBV20-1 with TRBJ2-1; D gene uncertain. The CDR3 sequence is 11 residues long. Trimming pared 4 bases from V and 8 bases from J, leaving 9 bases between. Germline loops: CDR1 DFQATT, CDR2 SNEGSKA (reference sequence). CDR3 DNA sequence: TGCAGTGCTACGACCGGAGATGAGCAGTTCTTC. The encoded protein is CSATTGDEQFF.

With respect to this clone: The sample has other DNA sequences that encode this CDR3 too. The chain links TRBV29-1 to TRBJ2-2; no reliable D call. From germline, CDR1 is SQVTM and CDR2 ANQGSEA. The V and J ends lost 3 bases and 2 bases respectively, with 4 bases between them. The CDR3 length is 12 residues. The CDR3 DNA is TGCAGCGTTGAGGTTAACACCGGGGAGCTGTTTTTT. It yields the protein CSVEVNTGELFF.

As for this clone: The sample has other DNA sequences that encode this CDR3 too. The rearrangement uses TRBV5-1 and TRBJ2-5, with a weak D call TRBD1 (6 bases). Deletions cut 3 bases from V and 1 base from J, with 28 bases between. From germline, CDR1 is SGHRS and CDR2 YFSETQ. The CDR3 consists of 20 residues. The DNA of the CDR3 is TGCGCCAGCAGCTACCCATCCCAAGCCCGGACAGTCGAGAGCCAAGAGACCCAGTACTTC. Translating gives CASSYPSQARTVESQETQYF. The variable domain in full, with the rest retrieved from reference TRBV5-1 and TRBJ2-5, is KAGVTQTPRYLIKTRGQQVTLSCSPISGHRSVSWYQQTPGQGLQFLFEYFSETQRNKGNFPGRFSGRQFSNSRSEMNVSTLELGDSALYLCASSYPSQARTVESQETQYFGPGTRLLVL.

The chain links TRBV7-9 to TRBJ2-5; 7 bases fit TRBD2. The germline V gene has CDR1 SEHNR and CDR2 FQNEAQ (reference sequence). J lost 1 base, V lost 2 bases, and 7 bases had no gene match. The CDR3 is 16 amino acids. For the CDR3, the DNA is TGTGCCAGCAGCTTAAAGACGGGAGGCTCCCAAGAGACCCAGTACTTC. Protein product: CASSLKTGGSQETQYF.